Listed below are T cell receptor beta chains from one sample, sequenced in a study of breast tumors, draining lymph nodes, adjacent tissues. MiXCR, run by TCRdb on the multiplex PCR reads, gives a single entry per CDR3 protein. The table includes over 150,000 distinct CDR3 sequences, roughly 30% detected once. Sequenced: axillary lymph node tissue. Source of these receptors: a female donor with breast cancer. Some clones in this sample may be carry-over from other donors' samples. Both conserved end residues are trimmed from each CDR3. Fields, in order: D gene, V gene, J gene, clone size, CDR3 protein. D genes are given only for firm matches. Clone size appears in some rows only: once, few, many, or a class for an expanded clone.

.	TRBV7-9	TRBJ1-6	many	ASSLRGARYNSPLH
TRBD1	TRBV2	TRBJ2-7	many	ASRYRGVGSYEQY
.	TRBV2	TRBJ2-7	many	ASSRDEQY
TRBD2	TRBV9	TRBJ2-1	many	ASSVRLAGGFEQF
TRBD1	TRBV7-6	TRBJ1-3	.	ASSLAGTVGNTIY
.	TRBV12-3/TRBV12-4	TRBJ2-1	.	ASSLGDMEPYSYNEQF
.	TRBV5-6	TRBJ2-7	.	ASSLGGIPYEQY
TRBD2	TRBV2	TRBJ2-1	many	ASSVQRTSGNEQF
.	TRBV6-5	TRBJ1-4	many	ASSYRPGTFGQNEKLF
.	TRBV7-9	TRBJ2-3	many	ASSTTRSTDTQY
TRBD1	TRBV2	TRBJ1-2	many	ATGTGYIGYGYT
TRBD2	TRBV9	TRBJ2-5	many	ASSAGSSGVQETQY
.	TRBV6-1	TRBJ1-2	many	ASSEVRFNYGYT
TRBD2	TRBV20-1	TRBJ2-3	many	SARTLLAGTDTQY
TRBD1	TRBV6-2/TRBV6-3	TRBJ1-5	many	ASRPRGPGGVQH
TRBD1	TRBV5-6	TRBJ1-2	few	ASSGGQTPNYGYT
.	TRBV5-5	TRBJ1-2	many	ASSLFGTAIKFNYGYT
.	TRBV20-1	TRBJ2-3	.	SDWGAGTDTQY
TRBD1	TRBV6-4	TRBJ2-3	many	ASSDSAGGPDTQY
.	TRBV18	TRBJ1-5	many	ASSPPGNQPQH
.	TRBV20-1	TRBJ2-1	many	SARASFSNEQF
TRBD2	TRBV6-5	TRBJ2-7	.	ASSPQTSEFYEQY
TRBD1	TRBV6-1	TRBJ2-6	once	ASSRTGGSGANVLT
TRBD2	TRBV18	TRBJ2-3	.	ASSPRLAGADTQY
.	TRBV7-9	TRBJ1-2	many	ASSTGTQRDGYT
TRBD1	TRBV12-3/TRBV12-4	TRBJ1-3	.	ASSPRTGSRRNTIY
TRBD1	TRBV15	TRBJ2-5	.	ATSSNRGKTQY
.	TRBV19	TRBJ1-2	many	ASTLAPAPTLYGYT
.	TRBV14	TRBJ1-4	.	ASSQVGNEKLF
.	TRBV10-1	TRBJ1-4	.	ASSGGTNEKLF
.	TRBV4-1	TRBJ1-6	many	ASSQGEGNNSPLH
.	TRBV14	TRBJ2-1	many	ASSHYGSRSYNEQF